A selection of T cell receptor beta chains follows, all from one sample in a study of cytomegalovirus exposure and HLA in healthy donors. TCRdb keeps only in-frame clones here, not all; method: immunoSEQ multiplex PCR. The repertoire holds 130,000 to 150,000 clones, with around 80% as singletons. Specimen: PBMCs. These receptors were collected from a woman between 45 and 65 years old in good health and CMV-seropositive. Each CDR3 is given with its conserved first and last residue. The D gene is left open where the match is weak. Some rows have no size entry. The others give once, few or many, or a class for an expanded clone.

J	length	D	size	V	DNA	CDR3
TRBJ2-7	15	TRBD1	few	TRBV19	TGTGCCAGTAATAAACGGACAGGGGGGACCTACGAGCAGTACTTC	CASNKRTGGTYEQYF
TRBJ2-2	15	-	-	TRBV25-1	TGTGCCAGCAGTGAACCACAGGGAACCACCGGGGAGCTGTTTTTT	CASSEPQGTTGELFF
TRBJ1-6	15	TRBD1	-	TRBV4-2	TGTGCCAGCAGCCTTGAGACAGGGACGAATTCACCCCTCCACTTT	CASSLETGTNSPLHF
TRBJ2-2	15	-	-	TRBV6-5	TGTGCCAGCAGTTACGAGGCGGGTGGCACCGGGGAGCTGTTTTTT	CASSYEAGGTGELFF
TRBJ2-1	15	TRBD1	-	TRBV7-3	TGTGCCAGCAGCTTTGACAGGGGGCCGTACAATGAGCAGTTCTTC	CASSFDRGPYNEQFF
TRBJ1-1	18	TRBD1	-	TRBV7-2	TGTGCCAGCAGGCCTGCTCCGGGACAGGGGTTTCGGCGGACTGAAGCTTTCTTT	CASRPAPGQGFRRTEAFF
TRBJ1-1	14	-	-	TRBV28	TGTGCCAGCAGTTTACGGTCAGGGAACACTGAAGCTTTCTTT	CASSLRSGNTEAFF
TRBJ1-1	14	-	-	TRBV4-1	TGCGCCAGCAGCCAGATGACAGACATCACTGAAGCTTTCTTT	CASSQMTDITEAFF
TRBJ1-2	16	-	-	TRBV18	TGTGCCAGCTCACCACCATTGCCGGGAACTAACTATGGCTACACCTTC	CASSPPLPGTNYGYTF
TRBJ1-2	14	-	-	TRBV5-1	TGCGCCAGCAGCTTGGCCACAGGAGACTATGGCTACACCTTC	CASSLATGDYGYTF
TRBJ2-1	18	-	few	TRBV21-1	TGTGCCAGCAGCAAAGATTGGACTAGCGGGGGGCTATACAATGAGCAGTTCTTC	CASSKDWTSGGLYNEQFF
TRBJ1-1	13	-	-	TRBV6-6	TGTGCCAGCAGTATCAGTCCCAGCACTGAAGCTTTCTTT	CASSISPSTEAFF
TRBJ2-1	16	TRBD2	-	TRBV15	TGTGCCACCAGCAGATCTAGCGGAACTTCTTACAATGAGCAGTTCTTC	CATSRSSGTSYNEQFF
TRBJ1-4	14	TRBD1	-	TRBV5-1	TGCGCCAGCAGCTGGACAGGGGGGAGTGAAAAACTGTTTTTT	CASSWTGGSEKLFF
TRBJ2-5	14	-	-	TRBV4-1	TGCGCCAGCAGCCAAAAACGGCCAGGGGAGACCCAGTACTTC	CASSQKRPGETQYF
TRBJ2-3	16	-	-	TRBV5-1	TGCGCCAGCAGCCCCACTTGGGGAGATAGGACAGATACGCAGTATTTT	CASSPTWGDRTDTQYF
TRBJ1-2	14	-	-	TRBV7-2	TGTGCCAGCAACTTGGCTCTCGCTAACTATGGCTACACCTTC	CASNLALANYGYTF
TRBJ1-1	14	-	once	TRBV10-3	TGTGCCATCAGTGTGACATCGACGGACACTGAAGCTTTCTTT	CAISVTSTDTEAFF
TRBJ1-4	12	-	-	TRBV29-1	TGCAGCGCCCGACAGGATGATGAAAAACTGTTTTTT	CSARQDDEKLFF
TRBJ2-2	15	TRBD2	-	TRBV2	TGTGCCAGCACCCTTAGCGGGGGGGCCGCCGGGGAGCTGTTTTTT	CASTLSGGAAGELFF
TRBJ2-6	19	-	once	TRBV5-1	TGCGCCAGCAGCTTGGTCCGGGACACGGGAGGCTCTGGGGCCAACGTCCTGACTTTC	CASSLVRDTGGSGANVLTF
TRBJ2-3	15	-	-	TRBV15	TGTGCCACCAGCAGGGAAGACAGGGCGGGGGATACGCAGTATTTT	CATSREDRAGDTQYF
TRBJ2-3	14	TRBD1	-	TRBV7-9	TGTGCCAGCAGGGAACAGGGGATCACAGATACGCAGTATTTT	CASREQGITDTQYF
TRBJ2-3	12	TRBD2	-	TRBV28	TGTGCAGTCGCGGGGGGCGGAGATACGCAGTATTTT	CAVAGGGDTQYF
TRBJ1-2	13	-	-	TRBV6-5	TGTGCCAGCAGCCAAGACACAGGGCCTGGCTACACCTTC	CASSQDTGPGYTF
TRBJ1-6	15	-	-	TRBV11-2	TGTGCCAGCAGCTTAGGCGGCGACTATAATTCACCCCTCCACTTT	CASSLGGDYNSPLHF
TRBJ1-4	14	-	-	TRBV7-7	TGTGCTAGCAGCTTCTCCTCGAGGAGTGAAAAACTGTTTTTT	CASSFSSRSEKLFF
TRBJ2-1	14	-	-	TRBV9	TGTGCCAGCAGCGTAGGGCCAGATTACAATGAGCAGTTCTTC	CASSVGPDYNEQFF
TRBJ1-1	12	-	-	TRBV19	TGTGCCACTAAACAGGGGAACACTGAAGCTTTCTTT	CATKQGNTEAFF
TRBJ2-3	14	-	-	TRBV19	TGTGCCAGTAGTATGAGTGTTAGCACAGATACGCAGTATTTT	CASSMSVSTDTQYF
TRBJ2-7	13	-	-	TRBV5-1	TGCGCCAGCAGCGTGACGGAGGGGTACGAGCAGTACTTC	CASSVTEGYEQYF
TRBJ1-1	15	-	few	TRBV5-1	TGCGCCAGCAGCTGGTATCCCGGGTCTGACACTGAAGCTTTCTTT	CASSWYPGSDTEAFF
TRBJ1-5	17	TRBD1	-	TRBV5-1	TGCGCCAGCAGCCCGGGACAGGGTGACTATAGCAATCAGCCCCAGCATTTT	CASSPGQGDYSNQPQHF
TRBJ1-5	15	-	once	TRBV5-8	TGTGCCAGCAGCTTGACAGGTTATAGCAATCAGCCCCAGCATTTT	CASSLTGYSNQPQHF
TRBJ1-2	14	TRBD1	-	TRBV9	TGTGCCAGCAGAGTGGGACAGGGGGTGGATGGCTACACCTTC	CASRVGQGVDGYTF
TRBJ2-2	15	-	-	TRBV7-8	TGTGCCAGCTTTGGAGGGCGTCGGGGCACCGGGGAGCTGTTTTTT	CASFGGRRGTGELFF